These 9 T cell receptor beta chains were sequenced from one sample in a study of T cells in localized non-small cell lung cancer. Libraries were prepared by immunoSEQ multiplex PCR; TCRdb keeps only in-frame clonotypes and omits some of them. The sample lists around 3,100 clones; around 28% were seen once. The sequencing here drew on lung tumor tissue, taken before any cancer treatment. These receptors all come from a female donor at least 60 years old with stage I lung adenocarcinoma.

Only a few counts were recorded for this clone. This rearrangement joins TRBV6-8 to TRBJ1-2; the D is unclear. Per the germline V gene, CDR1 is MNHGY and CDR2 is SAAAGT. CDR3 length equals 14 residues. The V gene lost 6 bases and the J gene lost 2 bases, with 13 bases spanning the gap. CDR3 bases: TGTGCCAGCAGCCCCCAGTGGGTGAACTATGGCTACACCTTC. The encoded protein is CASSPQWVNYGYTF.

The J gene is TRBJ2-5, the V gene TRBV29-1; D may be TRBD2 (6 bases). Between the trimmed V and J ends, which lost 7 bases and 1 base, there was a span of 10 bases. The CDR3 runs 12 residues. Germline V gene data show CDR1 as SQVTM and CDR2 as ANQGSEA. The CDR3 sequence is CSGTIGQETQYF. The CDR3 DNA reads as TGCAGCGGGACTATCGGCCAAGAGACCCAGTACTTC.

This clone was detected a few times. V usage is TRBV9 and J usage is TRBJ1-5; D not resolved. Germline-derived CDR1 and CDR2 are SGDLS and YYNGEE. Trimming removed 4 bases from V and 7 bases from J, with 12 bases in between. The CDR3 runs 13 residues. Here the CDR3 reads CASSLNSGQPQHF. CDR3 DNA: TGTGCCAGCAGCCTAAACTCCGGGCAGCCCCAGCATTTT.

The V call is TRBV6-8, the J call TRBJ1-2, with 7 bases identical to TRBD1. CDR3 length equals 16 residues. V was pared by 1 base and J by 8 bases, with 13 bases of the junction left unmatched. CDR1 and CDR2 (germline): MNHGY, SAAAGT. The CDR3 nucleotides are TGTGCCAGCAGTTACTATATCGGACAGGAGCCTAGAGGCTACACCTTC. Encoded protein: CASSYYIGQEPRGYTF.

The chain links TRBV11-3 to TRBJ2-1; 10 bases are shared with TRBD2. This CDR3 has 15 residues. Trimming cost V 5 bases and J 3 bases; bases outside gene matches: 4. Germline-derived CDR1 and CDR2 are SGHNT and YENEEA. The CDR3 here is CASSAGLAVYNEQFF. The CDR3 DNA reads TGTGCCAGCAGCGCCGGACTAGCGGTCTACAATGAGCAGTTCTTC. Full variable domain (rest looked up from reference TRBV11-3 and TRBJ2-1): EAGVVQSPRYKIIEKKQPVAFWCNPISGHNTLYWYLQNLGQGPELLIRYENEEAVDDSQLPKDRFSAERLKGVDSTLKIQPAELGDSAVYLCASSAGLAVYNEQFFGPGTRLTVL.

This clone has only a few counts. The chain recombines TRBV19 with TRBJ1-2; D remains ambiguous. Trimming removed 11 bases at V and 8 bases at J, with 21 bases between. The CDR3 is made up of 13 amino acids. Germline V gene data show CDR1 as LNHDA and CDR2 as SQIVND (reference sequence). The DNA for the CDR3 is TGTGCCTCCCAACGCGAGGGTAGGGAGGGCTACACCTTC. Translated, it gives CASQREGREGYTF.

This clone was counted only a few times. The V call is TRBV9, the J call TRBJ2-5; 13 positions agree with TRBD2. From germline, CDR1 is SGDLS and CDR2 YYNGEE. V lost 3 bases to trimming and J lost 4 bases; unmatched junction nucleotides: 3. This CDR3 spans 15 amino acids. CDR3 sequence (DNA): TGTGCCAGCAGCGCGGGACTAGCGGGGTCAGAGACCCAGTACTTC. Protein: CASSAGLAGSETQYF.

The V call is TRBV10-2, the J call TRBJ1-1; no clear D gene. Germline V CDR1 and CDR2: WSHSY, SAAADI. V was cut by 0 bases and J by 4 bases, with 3 bases left in between. The CDR3 length is 12 residues. Here the CDR3 reads CASSESSTEAFF. CDR3 in DNA: TGCGCCAGCAGTGAGTCGAGCACTGAAGCTTTCTTT.

The chain combines TRBV10-2 with TRBJ2-7, with D perhaps being TRBD1 or TRBD2 (6 bases each). This CDR3 has 15 residues. V gave up 11 bases and J gave up 1 base, with 21 bases separating them. Germline-derived CDR1 and CDR2 are WSHSY and SAAADI. The CDR3 sequence: CAAETRGAGSYEQYF. As DNA, the CDR3 is TGCGCCGCTGAAACAAGGGGGGCAGGTTCCTACGAGCAGTACTTC.